What follows is one TCR beta chain and its context. Its antigen is undetermined. Mismatch with germline at one junction end may stem from a read error. The sample originates from a study of regulatory T cells in long-lasting Graves disease. Time point defined: persistent/refractory GD, antithyroid drugs over 5 years with positive TRAb. PBMCs were the source of the RNA used for TCR sequencing. American Thyroid Association guidelines served as the basis for diagnosing Graves' disease. Patients all came to the study from an endocrinology department in Xi'an, China. Germline V gives CDR1 MNHEY, CDR2 SVGAGI. The CDR3 spans 12 residues. The study, taken as a whole, reports: Among the persistent patients, fewer than 3,000 public clonotypes were shared, more than the 850 to 1,000 shared among new patients.

Library construction for TCR beta used iRepertoire HTBI primers and Arm-PCR of CDR3 regions. TCRdb recomputed calls from the multiplex PCR reads with MiXCR, one row per CDR3 protein. The sample consists of about half a million distinct CDR3 sequences, about 22% of them appearing once. The chain is built from TRBV6-5 and TRBJ2-5; D call uncertain. The receptor's source is a female donor with Graves disease. The material was peripheral blood mononuclear cells (PBMCs), obtained when the disease was refractory, from a patient treated with antithyroid drugs. CDR3: CANSYSIVPQYF. For the CDR3, the DNA is TGTGCCAACAGTTACTCGATTGTCCCCCAGTACTTC.